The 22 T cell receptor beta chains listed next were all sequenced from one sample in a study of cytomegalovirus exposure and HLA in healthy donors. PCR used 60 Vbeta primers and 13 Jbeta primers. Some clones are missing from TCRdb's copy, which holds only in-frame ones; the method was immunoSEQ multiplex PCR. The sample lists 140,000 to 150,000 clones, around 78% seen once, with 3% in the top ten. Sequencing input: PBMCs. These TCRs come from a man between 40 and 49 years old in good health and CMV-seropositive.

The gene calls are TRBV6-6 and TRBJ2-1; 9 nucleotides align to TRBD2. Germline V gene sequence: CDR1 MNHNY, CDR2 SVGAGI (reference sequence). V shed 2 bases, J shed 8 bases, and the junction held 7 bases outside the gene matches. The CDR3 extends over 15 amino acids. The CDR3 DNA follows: TGTGCCAGCAGTTACGGGCGGGGGGGTCCTGATGAGCAGTTCTTC. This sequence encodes CASSYGRGGPDEQFF.

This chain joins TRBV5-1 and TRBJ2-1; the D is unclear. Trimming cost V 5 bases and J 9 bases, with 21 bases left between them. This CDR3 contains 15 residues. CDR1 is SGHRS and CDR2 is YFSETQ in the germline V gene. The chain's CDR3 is CASSETLSLSGEQFF. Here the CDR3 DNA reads TGCGCCAGCAGTGAAACTTTGTCGCTCTCTGGTGAGCAGTTCTTC.

The CDR3 bases are TGTGCCAGCAGTTTCTCCGGACAGGGGGTGAGGGGCACTGAAGCTTTCTTT. It encodes CASSFSGQGVRGTEAFF. V and J are TRBV2 and TRBJ1-1, with 10 nucleotides matching TRBD1. This CDR3 comprises 17 residues. In germline, CDR1 is SNHLY, CDR2 FYNNEI. V dropped 5 bases and J dropped 4; count of bases not matched to a gene: 13.

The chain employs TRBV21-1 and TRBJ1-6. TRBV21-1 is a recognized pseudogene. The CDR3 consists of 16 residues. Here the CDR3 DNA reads TGTGCCGTGCGAGAGACTGAGCTGGACTATAATTCACCCCTCCACTTT. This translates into CAVRETELDYNSPLHF.

The CDR3 loop is CASSLDSGPYQETQYF. The CDR3, as DNA: TGTGCCAGCAGCTTGGACAGCGGCCCTTACCAAGAGACCCAGTACTTC. The gene calls are TRBV5-6 and TRBJ2-5, with TRBD2 as a possible D gene (5 bases). Germline loops: CDR1 SGHDT, CDR2 YYEEEE. V lost 0 bases and J lost 0, with 12 bases in between. The CDR3 loop spans 16 amino acids.

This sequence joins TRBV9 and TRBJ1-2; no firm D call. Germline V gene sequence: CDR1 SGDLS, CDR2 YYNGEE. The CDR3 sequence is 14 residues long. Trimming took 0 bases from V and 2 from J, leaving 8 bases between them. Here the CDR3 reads CASSVVAENYGYTF. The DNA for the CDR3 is TGTGCCAGCAGCGTAGTGGCGGAAAACTATGGCTACACCTTC.

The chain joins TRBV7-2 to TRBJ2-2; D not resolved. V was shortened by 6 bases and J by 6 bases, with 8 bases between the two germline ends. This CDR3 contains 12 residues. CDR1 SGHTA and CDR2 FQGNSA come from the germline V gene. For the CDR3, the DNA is TGTGCCAGCAGTATTTCAGCCGGGGAGCTGTTTTTT. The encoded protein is CASSISAGELFF.

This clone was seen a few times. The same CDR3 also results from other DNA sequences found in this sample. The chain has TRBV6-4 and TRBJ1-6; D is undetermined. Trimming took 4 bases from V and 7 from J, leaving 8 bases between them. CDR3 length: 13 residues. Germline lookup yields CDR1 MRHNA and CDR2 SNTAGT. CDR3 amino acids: CASSGVRNSPLHF. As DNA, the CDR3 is TGTGCCAGCAGTGGCGTGAGAAATTCACCCCTCCACTTT.

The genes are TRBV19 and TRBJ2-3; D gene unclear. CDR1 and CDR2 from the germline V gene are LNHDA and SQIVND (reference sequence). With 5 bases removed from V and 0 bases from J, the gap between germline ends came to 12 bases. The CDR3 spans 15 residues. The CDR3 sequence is CASSSEVRSTDTQYF. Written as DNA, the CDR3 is TGTGCCAGTAGTTCAGAGGTTCGGAGCACAGATACGCAGTATTTT.

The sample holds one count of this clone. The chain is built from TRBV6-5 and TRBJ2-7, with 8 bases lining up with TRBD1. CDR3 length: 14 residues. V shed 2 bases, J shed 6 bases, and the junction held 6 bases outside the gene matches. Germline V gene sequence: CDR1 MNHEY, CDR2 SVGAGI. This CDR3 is CASSYRQGALEQYF. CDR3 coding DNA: TGTGCCAGCAGTTACCGGCAGGGGGCACTCGAGCAGTACTTC.

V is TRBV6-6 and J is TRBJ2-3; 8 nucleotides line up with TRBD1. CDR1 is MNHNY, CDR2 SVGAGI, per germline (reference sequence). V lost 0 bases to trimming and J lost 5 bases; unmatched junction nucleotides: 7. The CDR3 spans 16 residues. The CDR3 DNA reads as TGTGCCAGCAGTTACTCGGGCAGGGGGCTCGAAGATACGCAGTATTTT. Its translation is CASSYSGRGLEDTQYF.

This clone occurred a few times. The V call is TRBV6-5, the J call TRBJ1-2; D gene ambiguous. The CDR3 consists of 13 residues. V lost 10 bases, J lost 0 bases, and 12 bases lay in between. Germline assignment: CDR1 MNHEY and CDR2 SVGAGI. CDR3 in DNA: TGTGCCACTACGGGGAGAACTAACTATGGCTACACCTTC. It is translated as CATTGRTNYGYTF.

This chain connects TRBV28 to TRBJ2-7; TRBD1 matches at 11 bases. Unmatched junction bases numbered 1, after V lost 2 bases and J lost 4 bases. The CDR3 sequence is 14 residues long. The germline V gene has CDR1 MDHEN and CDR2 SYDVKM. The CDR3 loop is CASSLGTGGYEQYF. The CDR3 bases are TGTGCCAGCAGTTTAGGGACAGGGGGGTACGAGCAGTACTTC.

CDR3 protein: CASSQDLWDSESGANVLTF. The CDR3 bases are TGCGCCAGCAGCCAAGATTTGTGGGACAGTGAGTCTGGGGCCAACGTCCTGACTTTC. This chain uses TRBV4-3 with TRBJ2-6; 7 bases line up with TRBD1. The CDR3 totals 19 residues. V was pared by 0 bases and J by 1 base, with 9 bases of the junction left unmatched. Germline CDR1 LGHNA, CDR2 YSLEER.

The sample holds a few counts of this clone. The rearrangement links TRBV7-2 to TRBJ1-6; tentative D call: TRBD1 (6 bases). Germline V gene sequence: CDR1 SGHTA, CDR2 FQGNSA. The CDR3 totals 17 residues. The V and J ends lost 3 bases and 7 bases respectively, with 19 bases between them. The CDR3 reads CASSLVQVSGTNSPLHF. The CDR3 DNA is TGTGCCAGCAGCTTGGTCCAGGTGTCAGGGACAAATTCACCCCTCCACTTT. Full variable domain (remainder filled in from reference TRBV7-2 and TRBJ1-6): GAGVSQSPSNKVTEKGKDVELRCDPISGHTALYWYRQSLGQGLEFLIYFQGNSAPDKSGLPSDRFSAERTGGSVSTLTIQRTQQEDSAVYLCASSLVQVSGTNSPLHFGNGTRLTVT.

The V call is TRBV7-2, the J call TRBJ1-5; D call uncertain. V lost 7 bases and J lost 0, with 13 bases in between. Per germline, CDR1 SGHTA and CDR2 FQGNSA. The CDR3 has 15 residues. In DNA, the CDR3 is TGTGCCAGCAAACCCCAACGGGGTAGCAATCAGCCCCAGCATTTT. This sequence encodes CASKPQRGSNQPQHF.

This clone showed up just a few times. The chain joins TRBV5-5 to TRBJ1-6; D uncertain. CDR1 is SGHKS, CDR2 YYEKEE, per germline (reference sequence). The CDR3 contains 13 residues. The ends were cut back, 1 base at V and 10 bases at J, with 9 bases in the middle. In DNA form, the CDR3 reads TGTGCCAGCAGCTTGACCGGGGAGTCACCCCTCCACTTT. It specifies CASSLTGESPLHF.

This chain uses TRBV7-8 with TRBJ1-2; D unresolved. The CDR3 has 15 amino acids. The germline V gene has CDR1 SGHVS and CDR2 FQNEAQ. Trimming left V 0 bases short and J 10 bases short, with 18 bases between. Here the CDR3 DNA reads TGTGCCAGCAGCTTAGCGGCTCGGCAGGTTCCTATCTACACCTTC. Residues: CASSLAARQVPIYTF.

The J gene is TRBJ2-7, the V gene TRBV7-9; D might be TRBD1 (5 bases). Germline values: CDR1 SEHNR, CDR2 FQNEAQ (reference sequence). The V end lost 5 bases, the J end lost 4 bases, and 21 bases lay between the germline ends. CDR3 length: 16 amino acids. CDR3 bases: TGTGCCAGCAGCCCGAAGACCCGACAAGGGGCGTACGAGCAGTACTTC. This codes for CASSPKTRQGAYEQYF. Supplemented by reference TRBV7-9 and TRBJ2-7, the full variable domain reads DTGVSQNPRHKITKRGQNVTFRCDPISEHNRLYWYRQTLGQGPEFLTYFQNEAQLEKSRLLSDRFSAERPKGSFSTLEIQRTEQGDSAMYLCASSPKTRQGAYEQYFGPGTRLTVT.

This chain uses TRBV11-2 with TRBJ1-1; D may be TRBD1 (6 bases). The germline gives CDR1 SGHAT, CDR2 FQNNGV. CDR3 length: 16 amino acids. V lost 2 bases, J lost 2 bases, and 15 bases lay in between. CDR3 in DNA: TGTGCCAGCAGCTTACCACAGGGAGACCCAAACACTGAAGCTTTCTTT. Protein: CASSLPQGDPNTEAFF.

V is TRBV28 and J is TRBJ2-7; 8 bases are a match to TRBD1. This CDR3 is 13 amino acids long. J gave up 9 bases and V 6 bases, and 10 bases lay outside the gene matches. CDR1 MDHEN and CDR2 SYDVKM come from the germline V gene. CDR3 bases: TGTGCCAGCAGACTCCTCACAGGGGGATGGCAGTACTTC. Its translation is CASRLLTGGWQYF.

The CDR3 protein is CASSPTGLLVDTQYF. DNA for the CDR3: TGTGCCAGCAGTCCGACGGGTTTGTTGGTGGATACGCAGTATTTT. The rearrangement joins TRBV7-6 to TRBJ2-3; no clear D. Trimming took off 6 bases at V and 6 bases at J, with 19 bases between the two ends. The CDR3 has 15 amino acids. CDR1 and CDR2 from the germline V gene are SGHVS and FNYEAQ.